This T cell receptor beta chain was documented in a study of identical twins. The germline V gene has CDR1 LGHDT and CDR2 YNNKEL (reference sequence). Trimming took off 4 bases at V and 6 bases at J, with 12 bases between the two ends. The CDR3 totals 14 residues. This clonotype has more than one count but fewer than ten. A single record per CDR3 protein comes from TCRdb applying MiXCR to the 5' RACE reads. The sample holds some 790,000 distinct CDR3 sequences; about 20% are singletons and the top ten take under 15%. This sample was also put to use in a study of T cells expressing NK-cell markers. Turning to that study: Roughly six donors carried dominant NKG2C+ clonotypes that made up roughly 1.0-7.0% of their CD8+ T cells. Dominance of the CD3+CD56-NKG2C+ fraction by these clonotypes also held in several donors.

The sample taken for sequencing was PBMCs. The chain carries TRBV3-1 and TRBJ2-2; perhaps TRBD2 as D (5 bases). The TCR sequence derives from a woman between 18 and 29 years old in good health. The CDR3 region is CASSLPWTAGELFF. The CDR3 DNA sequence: TGTGCCAGCAGCCTCCCATGGACTGCCGGGGAGCTGTTTTTT.